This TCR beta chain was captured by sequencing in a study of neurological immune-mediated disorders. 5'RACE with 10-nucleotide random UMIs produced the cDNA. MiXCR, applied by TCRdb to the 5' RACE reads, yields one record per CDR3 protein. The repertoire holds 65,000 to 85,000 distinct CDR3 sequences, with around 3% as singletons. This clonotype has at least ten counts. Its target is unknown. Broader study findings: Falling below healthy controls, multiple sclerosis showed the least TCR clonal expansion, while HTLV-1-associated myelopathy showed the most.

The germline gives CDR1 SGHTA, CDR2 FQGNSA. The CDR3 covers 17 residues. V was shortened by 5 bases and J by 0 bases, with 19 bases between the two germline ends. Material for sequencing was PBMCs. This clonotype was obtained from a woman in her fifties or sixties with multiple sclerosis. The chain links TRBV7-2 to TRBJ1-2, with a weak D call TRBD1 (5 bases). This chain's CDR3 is CASSRNKGQTANYGYTF. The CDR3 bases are TGTGCCAGCAGCCGCAATAAAGGCCAGACAGCTAACTATGGCTACACCTTC.